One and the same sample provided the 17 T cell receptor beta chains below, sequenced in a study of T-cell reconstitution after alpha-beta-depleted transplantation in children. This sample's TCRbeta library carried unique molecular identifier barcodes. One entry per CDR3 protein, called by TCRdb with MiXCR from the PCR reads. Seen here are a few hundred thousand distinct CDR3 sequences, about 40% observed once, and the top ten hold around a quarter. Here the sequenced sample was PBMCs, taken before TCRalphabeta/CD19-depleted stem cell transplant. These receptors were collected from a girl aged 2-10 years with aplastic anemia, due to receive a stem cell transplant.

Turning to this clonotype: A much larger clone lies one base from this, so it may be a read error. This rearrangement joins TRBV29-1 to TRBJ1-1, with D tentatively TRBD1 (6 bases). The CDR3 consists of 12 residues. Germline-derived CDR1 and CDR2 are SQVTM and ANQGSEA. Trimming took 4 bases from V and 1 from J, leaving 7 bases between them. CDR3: CSVGQANTEAFF. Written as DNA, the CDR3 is TGCAGCGTTGGACAGGCGAACACTGAAGCTTTCTTT. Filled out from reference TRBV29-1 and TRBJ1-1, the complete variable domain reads SAVISQKPSRDICQRGTSLTIQCQVDSQVTMMFWYRQQPGQSLTLIATANQGSEATYESGFVIDKFPISRPNLTFSTLTVSNMSPEDSSIYLCSVGQANTEAFFGQGTRLTVV.

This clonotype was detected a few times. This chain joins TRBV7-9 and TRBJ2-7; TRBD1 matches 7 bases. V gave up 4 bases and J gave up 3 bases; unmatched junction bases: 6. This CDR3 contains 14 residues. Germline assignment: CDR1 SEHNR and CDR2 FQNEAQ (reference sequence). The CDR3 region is CASSSTGQYYEQYF. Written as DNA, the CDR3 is TGTGCCAGCAGCTCGACGGGACAGTACTACGAGCAGTACTTC.

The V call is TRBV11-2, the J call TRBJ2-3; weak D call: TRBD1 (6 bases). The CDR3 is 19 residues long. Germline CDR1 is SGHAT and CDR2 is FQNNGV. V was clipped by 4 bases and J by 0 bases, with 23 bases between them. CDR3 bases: TGTGCCAGCAGCTCCATACGAAATACAGGGAAGCCTAGCACAGATACGCAGTATTTT. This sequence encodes CASSSIRNTGKPSTDTQYF.

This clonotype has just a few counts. The CDR3: CASSPRQGREQFF. Here the CDR3 DNA reads TGTGCCAGCAGCCCTCGACAGGGCCGTGAGCAGTTCTTC. The J gene is TRBJ2-1, the V gene TRBV7-2, with 7 bases matching TRBD1. The junction had 7 bases not matched to a gene; V was cut back by 5 bases and J by 9 bases. This CDR3 has 13 amino acids. The germline CDR1 and CDR2 sequences are SGHTA and FQGNSA. The full variable domain, rest sourced from reference TRBV7-2 and TRBJ2-1, is GAGVSQSPSNKVTEKGKDVELRCDPISGHTALYWYRQSLGQGLEFLIYFQGNSAPDKSGLPSDRFSAERTGGSVSTLTIQRTQQEDSAVYLCASSPRQGREQFFGPGTRLTVL.

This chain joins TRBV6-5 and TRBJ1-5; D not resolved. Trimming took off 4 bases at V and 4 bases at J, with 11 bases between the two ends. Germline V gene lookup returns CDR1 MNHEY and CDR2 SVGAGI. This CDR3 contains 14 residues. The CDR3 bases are TGTGCCAGCAGTTTTCGACGCCAGAATCAGCCCCAGCATTTT. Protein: CASSFRRQNQPQHF.

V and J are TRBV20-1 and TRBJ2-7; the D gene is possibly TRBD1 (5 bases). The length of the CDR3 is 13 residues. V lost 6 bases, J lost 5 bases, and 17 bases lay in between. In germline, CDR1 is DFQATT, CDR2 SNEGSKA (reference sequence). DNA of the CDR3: TGCAGTGCGGAACCCCCGTGGGGCAACGAGCAGTACTTC. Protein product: CSAEPPWGNEQYF.

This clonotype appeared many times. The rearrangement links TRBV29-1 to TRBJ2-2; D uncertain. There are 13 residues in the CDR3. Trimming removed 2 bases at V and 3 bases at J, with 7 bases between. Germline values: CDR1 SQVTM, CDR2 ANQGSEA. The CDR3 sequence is CSVEQRYTGELFF. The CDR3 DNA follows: TGCAGCGTTGAACAGCGTTACACCGGGGAGCTGTTTTTT.

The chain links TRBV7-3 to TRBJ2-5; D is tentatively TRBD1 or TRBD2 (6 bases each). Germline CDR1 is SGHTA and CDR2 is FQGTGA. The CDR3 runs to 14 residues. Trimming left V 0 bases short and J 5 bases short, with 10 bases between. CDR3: CASSLTRGRETQYF. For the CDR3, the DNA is TGTGCCAGCAGCTTAACCCGGGGGCGGGAGACCCAGTACTTC.

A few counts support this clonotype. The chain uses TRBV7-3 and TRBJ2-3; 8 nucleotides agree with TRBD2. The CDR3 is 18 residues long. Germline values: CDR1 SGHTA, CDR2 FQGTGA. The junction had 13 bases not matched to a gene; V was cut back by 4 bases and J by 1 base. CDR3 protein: CASSSRSPSGGRTDTQYF. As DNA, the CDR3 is TGTGCCAGCAGCTCCCGAAGCCCAAGCGGGGGCCGCACAGATACGCAGTATTTT.

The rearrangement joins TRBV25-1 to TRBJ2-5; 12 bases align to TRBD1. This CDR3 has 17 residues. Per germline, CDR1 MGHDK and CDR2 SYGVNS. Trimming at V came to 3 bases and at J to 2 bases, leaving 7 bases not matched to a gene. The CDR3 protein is CASSDTPGQGAQETQYF. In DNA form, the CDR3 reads TGTGCCAGCAGTGATACTCCGGGACAGGGGGCTCAAGAGACCCAGTACTTC.

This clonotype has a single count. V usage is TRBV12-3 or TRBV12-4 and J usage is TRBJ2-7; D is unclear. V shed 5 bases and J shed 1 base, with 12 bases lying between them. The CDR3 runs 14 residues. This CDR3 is CASSLTDGSYEQYF. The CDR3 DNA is TGTGCCAGCAGTCTAACGGACGGTTCCTACGAGCAGTACTTC.

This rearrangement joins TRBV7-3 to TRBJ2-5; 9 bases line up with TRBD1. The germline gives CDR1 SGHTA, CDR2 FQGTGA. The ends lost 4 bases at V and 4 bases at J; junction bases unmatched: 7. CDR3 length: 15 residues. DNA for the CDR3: TGTGCCAGCAGCTCCACAGGGGGCAGGGGAGAGACCCAGTACTTC. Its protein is CASSSTGGRGETQYF.

CDR3 sequence reads: CASSQTSGGTQETQYF. As DNA, the CDR3 is TGCGCCAGCAGTCAGACTAGCGGGGGGACTCAAGAGACCCAGTACTTC. The rearrangement joins TRBV5-1 to TRBJ2-5, with 13 positions matching TRBD2. Germline CDR1 reads SGHRS; CDR2 reads YFSETQ. V was clipped by 5 bases and J by 2 bases; unmatched bases: 6. CDR3 length: 16 amino acids.

This CDR3 is CASSRRQGLETQYF. The CDR3 nucleotides read TGTGCCAGCAGCCGCAGACAGGGGTTAGAGACCCAGTACTTC. The chain is built from TRBV5-4 and TRBJ2-5; 8 bases agree with TRBD1. This CDR3 comprises 14 residues. Trimming removed 4 bases from V and 4 bases from J; junction bases left unmatched: 6. The germline V gene encodes CDR1 SGHNT and CDR2 YYREEE (reference sequence).

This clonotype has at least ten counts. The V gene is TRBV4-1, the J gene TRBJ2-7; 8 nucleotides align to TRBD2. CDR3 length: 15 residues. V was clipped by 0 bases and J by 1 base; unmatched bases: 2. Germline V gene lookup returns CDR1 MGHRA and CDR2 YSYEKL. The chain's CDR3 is CASSQEASGSYEQYF. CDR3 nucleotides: TGCGCCAGCAGCCAAGAGGCTAGCGGGTCCTACGAGCAGTACTTC.

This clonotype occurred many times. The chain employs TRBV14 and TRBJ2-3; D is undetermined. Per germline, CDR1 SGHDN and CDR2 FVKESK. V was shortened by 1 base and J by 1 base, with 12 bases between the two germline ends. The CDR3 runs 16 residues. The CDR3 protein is CASSQGADRGTDTQYF. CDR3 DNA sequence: TGTGCCAGCAGCCAAGGCGCGGATCGAGGCACAGATACGCAGTATTTT.

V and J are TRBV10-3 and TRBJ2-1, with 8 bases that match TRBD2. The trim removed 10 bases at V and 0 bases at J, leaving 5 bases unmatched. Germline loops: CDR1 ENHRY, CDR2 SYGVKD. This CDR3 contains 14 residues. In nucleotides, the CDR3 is TGTGCCACCTTAGCGGGGACCTCCTACAATGAGCAGTTCTTC. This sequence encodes CATLAGTSYNEQFF.